Following are 28 T cell receptor beta chains from one sample sequenced in a study of blood T cell repertoires in COVID-19. Profiled with immunoSEQ multiplex PCR; TCRdb holds only in-frame clones, not every one. The data hold about 300,000 clones, with more than 85% observed a single time. The sample consisted of peripheral blood. The receptors were sampled from a man in his 70s with acute or convalescent COVID-19.

The V call is TRBV19, the J call TRBJ1-4; TRBD1 might be the D (6 bases). Germline CDR1 is LNHDA and CDR2 is SQIVND (reference sequence). V was cut by 8 bases and J by 5 bases, with 12 bases left in between. The CDR3 length is 13 residues. The CDR3 DNA reads TGTGCCAGTGGAAGACAGGACAATGAAAAACTGTTTTTT. Encoded protein: CASGRQDNEKLFF. Full variable domain (outside the CDR3, taken from reference TRBV19 and TRBJ1-4): DGGITQSPKYLFRKEGQNVTLSCEQNLNHDAMYWYRQDPGQGLRLIYYSQIVNDFQKGDIAEGYSVSREKKESFPLTVTSAQKNPTAFYLCASGRQDNEKLFFGSGTQLSVL.

The rearrangement links TRBV7-2 to TRBJ2-5; 10 nucleotides line up with TRBD2. The CDR3 sequence is 16 residues long. J lost 5 bases, V lost 5 bases, and 11 bases had no gene match. Germline loops: CDR1 SGHTA, CDR2 FQGNSA. This CDR3 reads CASSPSRSGRRETQYF. CDR3 in DNA: TGTGCCAGCAGCCCCTCACGTAGCGGGAGGCGTGAGACCCAGTACTTC.

This chain links TRBV4-3 with TRBJ2-7; TRBD2 matches at 7 bases. CDR1 is LGHNA, CDR2 YSLEER, per germline. V shed 0 bases, J shed 4 bases, and the junction held 9 bases outside the gene matches. The CDR3 sequence is 16 residues long. The CDR3 region has the DNA TGCGCCAGCAGCCAAGATCTGGCTAGCGGCCTTTACGAGCAGTACTTC. It translates to CASSQDLASGLYEQYF.

The sample holds one count of this clone. This rearrangement joins TRBV29-1 to TRBJ2-7; 10 bases are shared with TRBD1. The ends lost 3 bases at V and 5 bases at J; junction bases unmatched: 4. There are 13 residues in the CDR3. Germline assignment: CDR1 SQVTM and CDR2 ANQGSEA. CDR3: CSVDGTGVNEQYF. The CDR3 nucleotides are TGCAGCGTTGACGGGACAGGGGTCAACGAGCAGTACTTC.

The chain links TRBV21-1 to TRBJ2-7; the table's TRBD1 call for D was not verified on the DNA. TRBV21-1 constitutes a pseudogene. This CDR3 is 17 amino acids long. CDR3 DNA sequence: TGTGCCAGCAGCAAAGTTGCCCCCAAACCCCAGGTCTACGAGCAGTACTTC. Its protein product is CASSKVAPKPQVYEQYF.

This clone was counted once. This chain uses TRBV6-5 with TRBJ1-6, with TRBD1 as a possible D gene (6 bases). In germline, CDR1 is MNHEY, CDR2 SVGAGI. The CDR3 covers 14 residues. V lost 6 bases to trimming and J lost 8 bases, with 14 bases between them. The CDR3 coding sequence is TGTGCCAGCAGAGGGCAGGGGTTACATTCACCCCTCCACTTT. Protein: CASRGQGLHSPLHF.

The genes are TRBV20-1 and TRBJ2-2, with TRBD2 as a possible D gene (6 bases). The V gene lost 7 bases and the J gene lost 10 bases, with 13 bases spanning the gap. This CDR3 is built from 11 residues. In germline, CDR1 is DFQATT, CDR2 SNEGSKA (reference sequence). CDR3: CSGGIDTELFF. CDR3 bases: TGCAGTGGCGGGATCGATACGGAGCTGTTTTTT.

The genes are TRBV11-2 and TRBJ1-1; 7 positions match TRBD1. This CDR3 has 15 residues. CDR1 and CDR2 from the germline V gene are SGHAT and FQNNGV. V was clipped by 2 bases and J by 2 bases; unmatched bases: 5. The CDR3 here is CASSLTGTANTEAFF. CDR3 in DNA: TGTGCCAGCAGCTTAACCGGGACAGCAAACACTGAAGCTTTCTTT.

This clone was counted only a few times. The chain recombines TRBV28 with TRBJ1-5; D is uncertain. V lost 6 bases to trimming and J lost 9 bases, with 21 bases between them. The germline V gene encodes CDR1 MDHEN and CDR2 SYDVKM. The CDR3 has 15 amino acids. Written as DNA, the CDR3 is TGTGCCAGCAGCGACCCGACCGGGGTAGTCCGGCCCCAGCATTTT. Encoded protein: CASSDPTGVVRPQHF.

This rearrangement joins TRBV5-1 to TRBJ2-5; D possibly corresponds to TRBD1 (6 bases). CDR1 and CDR2 from the germline V gene are SGHRS and YFSETQ. This CDR3 is built from 14 residues. V lost 4 bases and J lost 3, with 13 bases in between. CDR3 DNA sequence: TGCGCCAGCAGCCAGGGACAAAGCGAAGAGACCCAGTACTTC. Translation: CASSQGQSEETQYF.

The chain is built from TRBV20-1 and TRBJ2-1; 10 bases map to TRBD2. The CDR3 length is 16 residues. Germline trimming cut 3 bases from V and 4 bases from J; bases unmatched to any gene: 9. CDR1 is DFQATT and CDR2 is SNEGSKA in the germline V gene (reference sequence). The CDR3: CSASRASGRDYNEQFF. In DNA, the CDR3 is TGCAGTGCTAGTAGGGCTAGCGGGAGAGATTACAATGAGCAGTTCTTC.

Only a few counts were recorded for this clone. The chain couples TRBV4-3 to TRBJ1-4, with 7 bases lining up with TRBD1. The CDR3 extends over 18 amino acids. The germline gives CDR1 LGHNA, CDR2 YSLEER. Losses at the gene ends were 0 bases for V and 4 bases for J; bases not matched to a gene: 11. The CDR3 protein is CASSQDPKTTGFNEKLFF. CDR3 bases: TGCGCCAGCAGCCAAGACCCCAAGACGACAGGGTTTAATGAAAAACTGTTTTTT.

The chain is built from TRBV6-5 and TRBJ2-7; a weak D match, TRBD1 (5 bases). Germline V gene data show CDR1 as MNHEY and CDR2 as SVGAGI. V was clipped by 0 bases and J by 0 bases, with 9 bases between them. The CDR3 extends over 15 amino acids. The CDR3 here is CASSYSIQGSYEQYF. The CDR3 coding sequence is TGTGCCAGCAGTTACTCGATCCAGGGCTCCTACGAGCAGTACTTC.

The chain joins TRBV19 to TRBJ2-1; 16 bases are shared with TRBD2. CDR1 and CDR2 from the germline V gene are LNHDA and SQIVND (reference sequence). The CDR3 extends over 18 amino acids. V shed 6 bases and J 7 bases; nucleotides not matched to a gene: 12. The CDR3 region is CASSLGLAGGGFWNEQFF. CDR3 nucleotides: TGTGCCAGTAGCTTGGGACTAGCGGGAGGGGGCTTTTGGAATGAGCAGTTCTTC. Full variable domain (rest looked up from reference TRBV19 and TRBJ2-1): DGGITQSPKYLFRKEGQNVTLSCEQNLNHDAMYWYRQDPGQGLRLIYYSQIVNDFQKGDIAEGYSVSREKKESFPLTVTSAQKNPTAFYLCASSLGLAGGGFWNEQFFGPGTRLTVL.

This rearrangement joins TRBV3-1 (or the pseudogene TRBV3-2) to TRBJ2-3, with D possibly TRBD2 on 7 matching bases. The germline gives CDR1 LGHDT, CDR2 YNNKEL (reference sequence). The CDR3 loop spans 14 amino acids. The germline V and J ends were trimmed by 3 bases and 9 bases, with 16 bases remaining between them. The chain's CDR3 is CASSHLGGRGTQYF. CDR3 sequence (DNA): TGTGCCAGCAGCCACCTCGGGGGGCGGGGGACGCAGTATTTT.

The chain combines TRBV18 with TRBJ2-1; 11 bases line up with TRBD2. The CDR3 is made up of 16 amino acids. Trimming took 4 bases from V and 4 from J; bases not matched to a gene: 6. In germline, CDR1 is KGHSH, CDR2 LQKENI. Here the CDR3 reads CASSLPGLAAYNEQFF. DNA for the CDR3: TGTGCCAGCTCACTGCCGGGACTAGCGGCTTACAATGAGCAGTTCTTC.

The chain has TRBV28 and TRBJ2-5, with D unresolved. The J call may be in error: the DNA end matches TRBJ2-7 better. The CDR3 is made up of 18 amino acids. Germline V lookup: CDR1 MDHEN, CDR2 SYDVKM. CDR3 amino acids: CASSFYSRSSLGYYEQYF. The CDR3 DNA sequence: TGTGCCAGCAGTTTCTACTCGCGGTCCTCCTTGGGTTATTACGAGCAGTACTTC.

The chain is built from TRBV11-2 and TRBJ2-7, with a weak D call TRBD2 (5 bases). Germline assignment: CDR1 SGHAT and CDR2 FQNNGV. V was clipped by 4 bases and J by 2 bases, with 12 bases between them. The CDR3 is made up of 14 amino acids. The CDR3 DNA reads TGTGCCAGCAGCTATAGCGAGACCACCTACGAGCAGTACTTC. As protein: CASSYSETTYEQYF.

The CDR3 spells CASSSLQGLNGYTF. CDR3 DNA: TGCGCCAGCAGCTCACTACAGGGGTTGAATGGCTACACCTTC. The chain couples TRBV5-1 to TRBJ1-2, with 7 bases lining up with TRBD1. The CDR3 is 14 residues long. V was pared by 3 bases and J by 6 bases, with 8 bases of the junction left unmatched. Germline V gene lookup returns CDR1 SGHRS and CDR2 YFSETQ. The complete variable domain, with remaining parts taken from reference TRBV5-1 and TRBJ1-2, reads KAGVTQTPRYLIKTRGQQVTLSCSPISGHRSVSWYQQTPGQGLQFLFEYFSETQRNKGNFPGRFSGRQFSNSRSEMNVSTLELGDSALYLCASSSLQGLNGYTFGSGTRLTVV.

The gene calls are TRBV28 and TRBJ1-5; a weak D match, TRBD1 (6 bases). The CDR3 contains 15 residues. The V gene's germline CDR1 is MDHEN and CDR2 SYDVKM. The V end lost 6 bases, the J end lost 5 bases, and 17 bases lay between the germline ends. CDR3 sequence (DNA): TGTGCCAGCAGGTTAGGGGGGGCGAGGCATCAGCCCCAGCATTTT. This gives the protein CASRLGGARHQPQHF.

This chain uses TRBV29-1 with TRBJ1-3; 9 nucleotides match TRBD1. Germline lookup yields CDR1 SQVTM and CDR2 ANQGSEA. This CDR3 spans 14 amino acids. J was trimmed by 3 bases and V by 7 bases; bases with no gene match: 7. The CDR3 here is CSGGDREGGNTIYF. Here the CDR3 DNA reads TGCAGCGGCGGGGACAGGGAAGGTGGAAACACCATATATTTT.

The chain employs TRBV28 and TRBJ1-6, with 7 bases lining up with TRBD1. The germline V gene has CDR1 MDHEN and CDR2 SYDVKM. V gave up 6 bases and J gave up 1 base; unmatched junction bases: 18. The CDR3 is 20 amino acids. CDR3 DNA sequence: TGTGCCAGCAGACATATAAAACGGACAGGACGGGCATCCTATAATTCACCCCTCCACTTT. As protein: CASRHIKRTGRASYNSPLHF. The variable domain in full, completed from reference TRBV28 and TRBJ1-6, reads DVKVTQSSRYLVKRTGEKVFLECVQDMDHENMFWYRQDPGLGLRLIYFSYDVKMKEKGDIPEGYSVSREKKERFSLILESASTNQTSMYLCASRHIKRTGRASYNSPLHFGNGTRLTVT.

This rearrangement joins TRBV4-3 to TRBJ1-2; TRBD1 agrees at 7 bases. The CDR3 is 13 amino acids. The trim removed 6 bases at V and 5 bases at J, leaving 6 bases unmatched. Germline values: CDR1 LGHNA, CDR2 YSLEER. CDR3 in DNA: TGCGCCAGCAGTCCCGGGACAGTATATGGCTACACCTTC. Translation gives CASSPGTVYGYTF.

The chain employs TRBV27 and TRBJ1-2; 7 bases match TRBD1. The CDR3 has 14 amino acids. CDR1 and CDR2 (germline): MNHEY, SMNVEV (reference sequence). The V and J ends lost 1 base and 8 bases, in that order; junction bases with no gene match: 7. The CDR3 region has the DNA TGTGCCAGCAGTTTATTTGCCAGGGGGAAAGGCTACACCTTC. Its protein is CASSLFARGKGYTF.

This clone was detected a few times. The rearrangement links TRBV12-3 or TRBV12-4 to TRBJ1-2; D gene unclear. Trimming shortened V by 2 bases and J by 8 bases, and 9 bases separated the two germline ends. The CDR3 loop spans 12 amino acids. CDR3 residues: CASSLPTKGYTF. As DNA, the CDR3 is TGTGCCAGCAGTTTACCCACTAAGGGCTACACCTTC.

V usage is TRBV5-1 and J usage is TRBJ2-7; 8 bases map to TRBD2. The J segment lost 0 bases and the V segment lost 3 bases, leaving 2 bases of the junction unmatched. The CDR3 consists of 14 residues. Germline CDR1 is SGHRS and CDR2 is YFSETQ. The CDR3 spells CASSSSGSSYEQYF. As DNA, the CDR3 is TGCGCCAGCAGCTCCAGCGGGAGCTCCTACGAGCAGTACTTC.

This clone was detected only a few times. V and J are TRBV29-1 and TRBJ2-5; TRBD1 matches 7 bases. V lost 7 bases to trimming and J lost 5 bases; unmatched junction nucleotides: 13. CDR1 and CDR2 from the germline V gene are SQVTM and ANQGSEA. The CDR3 has 14 residues. Here the CDR3 DNA reads TGCAGCGCCCTACCCGGGGCACAGGGGGAGACCCAGTACTTC. Translated: CSALPGAQGETQYF.

The chain joins TRBV7-9 to TRBJ1-2; 8 bases fit TRBD1. J gave up 4 bases and V 5 bases, and 9 bases lay outside the gene matches. Germline lookup yields CDR1 SEHNR and CDR2 FQNEAQ (reference sequence). This CDR3 is 15 amino acids long. CDR3 DNA sequence: TGTGCCAGCAGCCTCCGGACAGGGCTCCCCTATGGCTACACCTTC. It is translated as CASSLRTGLPYGYTF.